This is a list of T cell receptor beta chains from one sample in a study of CD8+CD57+ T cells in acquired aplastic anemia. MiXCR was run by TCRdb on the reads, yielding one entry per CDR3 protein. The data contain some 130,000 distinct CDR3 sequences, more than 35% of them seen just once; the ten biggest clones take up 6.5% to 10%. Sequenced input: sorted CD4+, CD8+, or CD8+CD57+ T cells (not recorded which) from PBMCs. All receptors derive from a human donor in good health, serving as a control. Each CDR3 is given with its conserved first and last residue. The order of the fields is J gene, D gene, clone size, V gene, CDR3 protein, CDR3 DNA. The D gene is left open where the match is weak. For some rows the clone size is stated as once, few or many, or as a class when expanded; others skip it.

TRBJ2-7,TRBD2,many,TRBV20-1,CSARGTSSGSGDTYEQYF,TGCAGTGCTAGAGGGACAAGTAGCGGGAGTGGCGATACCTACGAGCAGTACTTC
TRBJ1-2,NA,NA,TRBV15,CATSRDRVSGYTF,TGTGCCACCAGCAGAGATCGAGTTTCTGGCTACACCTTC
TRBJ2-3,NA,few,TRBV30,CAWMRGRDTQYF,TGTGCCTGGATGAGGGGTAGAGATACGCAGTATTTT
TRBJ1-2,NA,NA,TRBV15,CATSSRITGFSNYGYTF,TGTGCCACCAGCAGTCGTATAACAGGTTTCTCTAACTATGGCTACACCTTC
TRBJ2-5,NA,NA,TRBV24-1,CATSDPLDETQYF,TGTGCCACCAGTGATCCACTCGATGAGACCCAGTACTTC
TRBJ2-5,NA,few,TRBV7-2,CASSSNQETQYF,TGTGCCAGCAGCTCAAACCAAGAGACCCAGTACTTC
TRBJ2-7,NA,few,TRBV15,CATSRGGTAGQYF,TGTGCCACCAGCAGAGGGGGGACTGCGGGGCAGTACTTC
TRBJ2-7,NA,NA,TRBV6-1,CASKEGAPPYEQYF,TGTGCCAGCAAGGAGGGAGCGCCTCCTTACGAGCAGTACTTC
TRBJ1-1,NA,NA,TRBV19,CASSIKGNTEAFF,TGTGCCAGTAGTATAAAGGGCAATACTGAAGCTTTCTTT
TRBJ2-5,NA,many,TRBV10-1,CASSPGAAGVQYF,TGCGCCAGCAGTCCGGGGGCCGCGGGAGTCCAGTACTTC
TRBJ1-4,NA,once,TRBV25-1,CASSDGQGKGKLFF,TGTGCCAGCAGTGATGGTCAGGGAAAAGGAAAACTGTTTTTT
TRBJ2-7,TRBD2,many,TRBV20-1,CSARLAGPSYEQYF,TGCAGTGCTCGACTAGCGGGACCCTCCTACGAGCAGTACTTC
TRBJ1-1,NA,few,TRBV3-1,CASSMSGTYTEAFF,TGTGCCAGCAGCATGAGTGGGACTTACACTGAAGCTTTCTTT
TRBJ1-1,NA,NA,TRBV29-1,CSGLEVLTEAFF,TGCAGCGGCCTCGAGGTTCTCACTGAAGCTTTCTTT
TRBJ1-2,TRBD1,NA,TRBV5-6,CASSFGTGVFYGYTF,TGTGCCAGCAGCTTCGGGACAGGGGTCTTCTATGGCTACACCTTC
TRBJ2-7,NA,NA,TRBV10-3,CAISESGGGGFHEQYF,TGTGCCATCAGTGAATCGGGTGGAGGCGGTTTCCACGAGCAGTACTTC
TRBJ1-5,NA,NA,TRBV2,CASSEDSPNQPQHF,TGTGCCAGCAGTGAGGACAGCCCAAATCAGCCCCAGCATTTT
TRBJ1-1,NA,many,TRBV19,CASSIGANTEAFF,TGTGCCAGTAGTATCGGGGCGAACACTGAAGCTTTCTTT
TRBJ2-7,TRBD1,NA,TRBV29-1,CSVIRDSAYEQYF,TGCAGCGTAATCCGGGACAGCGCCTACGAGCAGTACTTC
TRBJ2-4,TRBD2,NA,TRBV5-1,CASSSDLTSGGPGNF,TGCGCCAGCAGCTCCGATTTGACTAGCGGGGGGCCCGGGAACTTC
TRBJ2-3,NA,NA,TRBV27,CASSLEGRDPRYF,TGTGCCAGCAGTTTAGAAGGAAGGGACCCCCGGTATTTT
TRBJ2-2,NA,many,TRBV11-2,CASSHLRGSTGELFF,TGTGCCAGCAGCCACCTACGAGGGTCCACCGGGGAGCTGTTTTTT
TRBJ1-2,NA,many,TRBV20-1,CSAREGLNGGYTF,TGCAGTGCTAGAGAGGGTCTCAACGGTGGCTACACCTTC
TRBJ1-3,NA,many,TRBV3-1,CASSKVDTIYF,TGTGCCAGCAGCAAGGTGGACACCATATATTTT
TRBJ2-7,TRBD2,NA,TRBV25-1,CASRTSGYEQYF,TGTGCCAGCAGGACTAGCGGGTACGAGCAGTACTTC
TRBJ1-1,TRBD1,many,TRBV5-4,CASSRRDSAFGAFF,TGTGCCAGCAGCCGGAGGGACAGTGCGTTCGGGGCTTTCTTT
TRBJ2-3,TRBD2,few,TRBV5-1,CASSEGNGGATDTQYF,TGCGCCAGCTCCGAAGGGAACGGGGGGGCTACAGATACGCAGTATTTT
TRBJ2-5,NA,NA,TRBV18,CASSPSIDEGKETQYF,TGTGCCAGCTCACCATCCATTGACGAGGGTAAAGAGACCCAGTACTTC
TRBJ1-5,NA,NA,TRBV12-3/TRBV12-4,CASSQHRDQPQHF,TGTGCCAGCAGTCAACACAGAGATCAGCCCCAGCATTTT
TRBJ2-1,TRBD2,NA,TRBV7-2,CASTGTSSNEQFF,TGTGCCAGCACAGGGACTAGCTCCAATGAGCAGTTCTTC
TRBJ1-1,NA,many,TRBV9,CASSVYPTNTEAFF,TGTGCCAGCAGCGTCTACCCGACGAACACTGAAGCTTTCTTT